This paragraph reports one T cell receptor beta chain. These data are taken from a study of shared clonotypes between healthy human individuals. Profiling relied on immunoSEQ multiplex PCR, and the TCRdb table lists in-frame clones only, not all of them. The data hold 2,500,000 or so clones, with 80% to 95% observed a single time. V was cut by 1 base and J by 0 bases, with 19 bases left in between. Germline CDR1 reads SEHNR; CDR2 reads FQNEAQ (reference sequence). The CDR3 has 18 residues. CD4+ cells were split into CD45RA+ naive and CD45RA-negative memory subsets. This sequence joins TRBV7-9 and TRBJ2-7; a possible D gene is TRBD2 (6 bases). This TCR was sampled from a man aged 18 to 30 in good health. Some clones in this sample may be carry-over from other donors' samples. Sequencing was performed on naive CD4+ T cells from PBMCs. Stated subset: CD45RA+ positively selected. CDR3 coding DNA: TGTGCCAGCAGCTTAGGGCGGGGCTTGCTGATTAGCTCCTACGAGCAGTACTTC. This gives the protein CASSLGRGLLISSYEQYF. Filled out from reference TRBV7-9 and TRBJ2-7, the complete variable domain reads DTGVSQNPRHKITKRGQNVTFRCDPISEHNRLYWYRQTLGQGPEFLTYFQNEAQLEKSRLLSDRFSAERPKGSFSTLEIQRTEQGDSAMYLCASSLGRGLLISSYEQYFGPGTRLTVT.